These T cell receptor beta chains were read from a single sample in a study of CD8+CD57+ T cells in acquired aplastic anemia. TCRdb reanalysed the reads using MiXCR and keeps one entry per CDR3 protein. The table has about 210,000 distinct CDR3 sequences, about a third seen once; the top ten hold roughly 1.1%. What was sequenced was sorted CD4+, CD8+, or CD8+CD57+ T cells (not recorded which) from PBMCs. The receptors shown here come from a human donor in good health, serving as a control. The CDR3 runs from the conserved cysteine through the conserved F or W. Each record gives: CDR3 protein, CDR3 DNA, J gene, V gene, D gene, clone size. A D gene is named only where the DNA matches it firmly. For some rows the clone size is stated as once, few or many, or as a class when expanded; others skip it.

CASSLGLTGIVTEAFF,TGCGCCAGCAGCTTGGGTCTGACAGGGATTGTCACTGAAGCTTTCTTT,TRBJ1-1,TRBV5-1,TRBD1,-
CASSKNRPGQGWSTNEKLFF,TGTGCCAGTAGTAAGAATCGACCGGGACAGGGGTGGTCAACTAATGAAAAACTGTTTTTT,TRBJ1-4,TRBV19,TRBD1,few
CASSVEVLSGANVLTF,TGTGCCAGCAGCGTAGAAGTACTCTCTGGGGCCAACGTCCTGACTTTC,TRBJ2-6,TRBV9,-,many
CASSLIGTGGANEQYF,TGTGCCAGCAGCTTGATTGGGACAGGGGGCGCGAACGAGCAGTACTTC,TRBJ2-7,TRBV7-8,TRBD1,-
CASIDRQTPRGTQYF,TGTGCCAGCATCGACCGACAGACACCTCGGGGGACCCAGTACTTC,TRBJ2-5,TRBV7-8,-,-
CSAGNAQGADTQYF,TGCAGTGCTGGAAACGCTCAGGGGGCAGATACGCAGTATTTT,TRBJ2-3,TRBV20-1,TRBD1,-
CASSLGTWTAGNEQFF,TGTGCCAGCAGCTTGGGGACCTGGACAGCTGGCAATGAGCAGTTCTTC,TRBJ2-1,TRBV7-8,-,many
CSARDTGGDEKLFF,TGCAGTGCTAGAGATACTGGGGGGGATGAAAAACTGTTTTTT,TRBJ1-4,TRBV20-1,-,many
CATSAPFGQGSYEQYF,TGTGCCACCAGTGCTCCCTTTGGACAGGGATCCTACGAGCAGTACTTC,TRBJ2-7,TRBV24-1,TRBD1,-
CASSPLAGDGYTF,TGTGCCAGCTCACCACTGGCGGGGGATGGCTACACCTTC,TRBJ1-2,TRBV18,-,-
CASSRVGFSTDTQYF,TGTGCCAGCAGCCGGGTGGGGTTCAGCACAGATACGCAGTATTTT,TRBJ2-3,TRBV7-2,-,many
CSAYMGPNEKLFF,TGCAGTGCTTATATGGGGCCAAATGAAAAACTGTTTTTT,TRBJ1-4,TRBV20-1,-,few
CATSDRVGRETYGYTF,TGTGCCACCAGTGACCGCGTCGGCAGGGAGACCTATGGCTACACCTTC,TRBJ1-2,TRBV24-1,-,-
CAWSAYETGYYGYTF,TGTGCCTGGAGTGCCTACGAGACAGGGTACTATGGCTACACCTTC,TRBJ1-2,TRBV30,TRBD1,few
CASSLYLGAGTEAFF,TGCGCCAGCAGCTTGTATCTGGGGGCGGGCACTGAAGCTTTCTTT,TRBJ1-1,TRBV5-1,-,-
CASSLAPVTRIVEQFF,TGTGCCAGCAGTTTAGCGCCTGTGACTAGAATTGTTGAGCAGTTCTTC,TRBJ2-1,TRBV12-3/TRBV12-4,-,-
CASSRSRASYQETQYF,TGTGCCAGCAGCCGAAGCCGGGCCTCGTACCAAGAGACCCAGTACTTC,TRBJ2-5,TRBV11-2,-,-
CSARDGDRDYEQYF,TGCAGTGCTAGAGATGGGGACAGGGACTACGAGCAGTACTTC,TRBJ2-7,TRBV20-1,TRBD1,-
CASSLVSGQGADGGELFF,TGCGCCAGCAGCTTGGTTTCAGGACAGGGGGCGGACGGCGGGGAGCTGTTTTTT,TRBJ2-2,TRBV5-1,TRBD1,-
CASSEGQGADTQYF,TGCGCCAGCAGCGAGGGACAGGGCGCAGATACGCAGTATTTT,TRBJ2-3,TRBV5-1,TRBD1,-
CASSQHYFRDSQETQYF,TGCGCCAGCAGCCAACACTACTTCCGGGACTCGCAAGAGACCCAGTACTTC,TRBJ2-5,TRBV4-1,-,-
CASSYGQAWNTEAFF,TGTGCCAGCAGTTATGGGCAGGCTTGGAACACTGAAGCTTTCTTT,TRBJ1-1,TRBV6-2/TRBV6-3,-,once
CASRLASSYNEQYF,TGTGCCAGCAGGTTAGCGAGCTCCTACAATGAGCAGTATTTT,TRBJ2-3,TRBV2,-,few
CASSRGQVSSGEKLFF,TGTGCCAGTAGTAGGGGACAGGTAAGTTCGGGTGAAAAACTGTTTTTT,TRBJ1-4,TRBV19,TRBD1,-
CASSQVLQGITEAFF,TGCGCCAGCAGCCAAGTATTGCAGGGTATCACTGAAGCTTTCTTT,TRBJ1-1,TRBV4-1,-,few
CASSFFQGGGYTF,TGTGCCAGCAGTTTTTTTCAGGGCGGAGGCTACACCTTC,TRBJ1-2,TRBV12-3/TRBV12-4,-,-
CSARAGFNEKLFF,TGCAGTGCTAGAGCGGGTTTTAATGAAAAACTGTTTTTT,TRBJ1-4,TRBV20-1,-,few
CASRRYGDRGSTEAFF,TGTGCCAGCAGGAGATACGGGGACAGAGGGAGCACTGAAGCTTTCTTT,TRBJ1-1,TRBV12-3/TRBV12-4,TRBD1,-
CASTASGTGDNYGYTF,TGTGCCAGCACGGCAAGTGGGACAGGGGATAACTATGGCTACACCTTC,TRBJ1-2,TRBV2,TRBD1,-
CASSPSAGAVEQYF,TGTGCCAGCAGCCCATCAGCGGGAGCGGTTGAGCAGTACTTC,TRBJ2-7,TRBV7-9,TRBD2,-
CAISDHGEANSPLHF,TGTGCCATCAGTGATCACGGGGAGGCTAATTCACCCCTCCACTTT,TRBJ1-6,TRBV10-3,-,many
CASRVDSGANVLTF,TGTGCCAGCCGGGTGGACTCTGGGGCCAACGTCCTGACTTTC,TRBJ2-6,TRBV19,-,many